This TCR beta chain is from a study of cytomegalovirus exposure and HLA in healthy donors. There are a few counts of this clone. The primer mix had 60 Vbeta and 13 Jbeta primers. TCRdb's copy holds only in-frame clones and misses some; the assay was immunoSEQ multiplex PCR. This table holds around 39,000 clones, around 64% found once. Germline V CDR1 and CDR2: MDHEN, SYDVKM. J was trimmed by 1 base and V by 4 bases; bases with no gene match: 8. There are 17 residues in the CDR3. This chain joins TRBV28 and TRBJ1-5; TRBD1 matches 9 bases. This TCR came from a human donor in good health. The source material was PBMCs. The CDR3 loop is CASSSDRGLRSNQPQHF. The CDR3 region has the DNA TGTGCCAGCAGTTCGGACAGGGGATTGCGAAGCAATCAGCCCCAGCATTTT.